This TCR beta chain was found in a study of T cells after yellow fever vaccination. CDR3 length: 13 residues. Unmatched junction bases numbered 0, after V lost 1 base and J lost 7 bases. CDR1 and CDR2 (germline): SEHNR, FQNEAQ (reference sequence). General study results and limits: It was a small share of clonotypes that appeared in both CD4 and CD8 compartments.

TCRdb re-called the 5' RACE reads with MiXCR, one entry per CDR3 protein. The table shows 250,000 to 400,000 distinct CDR3 sequences, with around 4.3% occurring only once. In this sample, this clonotype turned up many times. Its cognate antigen is unknown. This material consisted of PBMCs, taken 15 days after the yellow fever booster vaccination. The source is a man younger than 35 who received the YFV17D yellow fever vaccine. V usage is TRBV7-9 and J usage is TRBJ1-3; TRBD1 aligns across 8 bases. The CDR3 DNA follows: TGTGCCAGCAGCTTAGGACAGGGGAACACCATATATTTT. Its translation is CASSLGQGNTIYF.